This T cell receptor (beta chain) was documented in a study of Ad26.COV2.S vaccination and SARS-CoV-2 variants. Study-wide context: Sample donor was a member of the COV1001 Ad26.COV2.S trial arm. Study conclusions and caveats: Vaccinated and placebo-treated recipients had similar non-spike TCR breadth. An underestimation of total T cell responses may have resulted from the TCR breadth and depth analyses.

As for this clone: The target antigen is unknown.

Treatment defined: about 20 received Ad26.COV2.S at low or high dose, single or two shots; 5 received placebo; per-sample allocation not given. Day 63 after the first vaccine or placebo injection was the time point for sampling. The individual, an adult aged 18-55 years, was a donor in Boston. The repertoire was sequenced with immunoSEQ multiplex PCR; TCRdb's copy has only in-frame clones and lacks some. The table includes some 640,000 clones, around 89% detected once. Sample: peripheral blood, taken in a trial of Ad26.COV2.S vaccine versus placebo. The TCR comes from a person aged 18-60 years who received the Ad26.COV2.S COVID-19 vaccine or a placebo.

The CDR3 loop is CASSLTDYNEQFF. CDR3 sequence (DNA): TGTGCCAGCAGCTTAACCGATTACAATGAGCAGTTCTTC. This chain connects TRBV7-3 to TRBJ2-1; D is uncertain. V lost 0 bases, J lost 4 bases, and 4 bases lay in between. This CDR3 is 13 amino acids long. CDR1 is SGHTA and CDR2 is FQGTGA in the germline V gene. Supplemented by reference TRBV7-3 and TRBJ2-1, the full variable domain reads GAGVSQTPSNKVTEKGKYVELRCDPISGHTALYWYRQSLGQGPEFLIYFQGTGAADDSGLPNDRFFAVRPEGSVSTLKIQRTERGDSAVYLCASSLTDYNEQFFGPGTRLTVL.